One TCR beta chain is described in this entry. The antigen remains unidentified. Per the germline V gene, CDR1 is MDHEN and CDR2 is SYDVKM. This CDR3 is built from 16 residues. V was shortened by 10 bases and J by 1 base, with 20 bases between the two germline ends. The entry originates in a study of T cell repertoires in cytomegalovirus infection. Study at large: Matching HLA type and CMV infection were both indicated by public TCR beta signatures. Broader study findings: Totalled public TCR beta family frequency picked out people who carried CMV plus the relevant HLA. Ex vivo, HLA-C-restricted CMV-specific TCR beta clonotypes prevailed over the rest of the response.

One entry per CDR3 protein, called by TCRdb with MiXCR from the reads. The profile covers under 850,000 distinct CDR3 sequences, with 35% to 40% appearing a single time and about 2.8% taken by the ten largest. The chain combines TRBV28 with TRBJ2-1; possibly TRBD2 for D (5 bases). The source of this sequence is a human donor in good health (CMV status not recorded). Some clones in this sample may be carry-over from other donors' samples. The sample consisted of PBMCs. In nucleotides, the CDR3 is TGTGCCATTAGTTCTACCGTCGGGGTTTCCTACAATGAGCAGTTCTTC. Its translation: CAISSTVGVSYNEQFF.